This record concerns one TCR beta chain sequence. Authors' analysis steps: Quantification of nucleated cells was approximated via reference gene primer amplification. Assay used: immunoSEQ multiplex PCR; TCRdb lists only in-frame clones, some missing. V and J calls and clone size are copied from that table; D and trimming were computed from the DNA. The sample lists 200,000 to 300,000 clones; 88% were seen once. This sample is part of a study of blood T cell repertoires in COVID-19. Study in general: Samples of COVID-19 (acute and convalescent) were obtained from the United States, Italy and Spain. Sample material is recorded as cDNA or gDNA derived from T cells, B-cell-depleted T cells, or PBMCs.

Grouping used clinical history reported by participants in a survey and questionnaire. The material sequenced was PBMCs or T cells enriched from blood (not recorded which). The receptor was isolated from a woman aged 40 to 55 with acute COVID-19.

In DNA form, the CDR3 reads TGTGCCACCAGCAGAGACAGGGGTCACAATCAGCCCCAGCATTTT. This sequence encodes CATSRDRGHNQPQHF. The chain carries TRBV15 and TRBJ1-5; the D gene is possibly TRBD1 (6 bases). This CDR3 has 15 residues. The germline V gene encodes CDR1 LNHNV and CDR2 YYDKDF (reference sequence). Trimming removed 0 bases from V and 3 bases from J, with 9 bases in between.